This TCR beta chain was sequenced during a study of naive and memory T cell subsets. Whole-study findings and limits: In CD4 and CD8 cells, diversity dropped from naive through EMRA.

Both TRBC1 and TRBC2 were covered by a beta constant-region primer of two equimolar oligonucleotides. Ligated cDNA was amplified by four rounds of PCR with nested alpha and beta constant-region primers and SP2. From the UMI-ligation and nested PCR reads, TCRdb called clonotypes with MiXCR, one entry per CDR3 protein. The sample carries 95,000 to 150,000 distinct CDR3 sequences, 35% to 40% recorded once. Sequential positive selection took CD4 T cells first, then CD8 T cells. The sample holds a few counts of this clonotype. Its matching antigen is unknown. The CDR3 has 16 residues. Germline V CDR1 and CDR2: LGHNA, YNFKEQ. Deletions cut 4 bases from V and 5 bases from J, with 18 bases between.

The sequence came from a human donor in good health. The source material was central memory CD4+ T cells from blood. The J gene is TRBJ2-1, the V gene TRBV4-2, with no clear D. The CDR3 is CASSRATREDNNEQFF. CDR3 nucleotide sequence: TGTGCCAGCAGCCGTGCAACGCGCGAGGATAACAATGAGCAGTTCTTC.